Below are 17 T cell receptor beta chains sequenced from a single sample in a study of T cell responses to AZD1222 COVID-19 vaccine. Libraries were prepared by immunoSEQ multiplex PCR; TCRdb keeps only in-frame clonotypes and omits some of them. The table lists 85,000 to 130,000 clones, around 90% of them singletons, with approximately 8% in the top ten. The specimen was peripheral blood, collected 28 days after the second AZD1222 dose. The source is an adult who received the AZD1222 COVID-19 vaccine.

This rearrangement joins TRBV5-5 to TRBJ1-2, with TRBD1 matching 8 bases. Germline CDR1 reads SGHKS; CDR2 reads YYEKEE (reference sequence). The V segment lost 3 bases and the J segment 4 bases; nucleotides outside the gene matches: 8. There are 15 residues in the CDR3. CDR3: CASSYQTGAAYGYTF. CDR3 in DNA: TGTGCCAGCAGCTACCAGACAGGGGCAGCCTATGGCTACACCTTC.

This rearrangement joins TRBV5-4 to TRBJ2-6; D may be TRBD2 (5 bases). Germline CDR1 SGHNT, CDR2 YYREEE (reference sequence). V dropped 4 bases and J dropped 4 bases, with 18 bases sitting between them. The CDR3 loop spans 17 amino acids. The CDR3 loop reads CASSRGSTQSGANVLTF. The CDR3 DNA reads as TGTGCCAGCAGCCGGGGATCAACACAGTCCGGGGCCAACGTCCTGACTTTC.

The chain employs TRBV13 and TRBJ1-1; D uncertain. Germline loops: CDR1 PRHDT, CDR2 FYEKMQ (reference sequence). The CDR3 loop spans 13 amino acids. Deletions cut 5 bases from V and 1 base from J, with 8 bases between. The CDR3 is CASSHRPNTEAFF. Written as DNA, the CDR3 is TGTGCCAGCAGCCATCGACCGAACACTGAAGCTTTCTTT.

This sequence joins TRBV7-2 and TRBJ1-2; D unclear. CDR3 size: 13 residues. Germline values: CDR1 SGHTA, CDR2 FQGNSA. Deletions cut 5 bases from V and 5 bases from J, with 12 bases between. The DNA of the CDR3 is TGTGCCAGCAGCCTCACTGGCACTTATGGCTACACCTTC. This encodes CASSLTGTYGYTF.

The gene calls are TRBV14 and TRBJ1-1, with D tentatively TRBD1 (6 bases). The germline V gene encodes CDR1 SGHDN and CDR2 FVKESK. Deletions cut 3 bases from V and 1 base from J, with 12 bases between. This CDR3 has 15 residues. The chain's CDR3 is CASSHLTGANTEAFF. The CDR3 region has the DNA TGTGCCAGCAGCCATTTGACAGGAGCGAACACTGAAGCTTTCTTT.

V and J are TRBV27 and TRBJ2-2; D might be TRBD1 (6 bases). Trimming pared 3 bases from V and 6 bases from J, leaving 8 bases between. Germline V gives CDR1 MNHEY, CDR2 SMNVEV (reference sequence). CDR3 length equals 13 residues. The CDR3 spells CASSFNRAGELFF. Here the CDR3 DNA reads TGTGCCAGCAGTTTCAACAGGGCCGGGGAGCTGTTTTTT.

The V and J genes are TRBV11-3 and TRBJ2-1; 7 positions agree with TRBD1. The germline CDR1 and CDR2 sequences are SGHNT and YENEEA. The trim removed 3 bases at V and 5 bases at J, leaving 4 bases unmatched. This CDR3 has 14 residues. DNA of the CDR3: TGTGCCAGCAGCTTCCGGGACAGAAACAATGAGCAGTTCTTC. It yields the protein CASSFRDRNNEQFF.

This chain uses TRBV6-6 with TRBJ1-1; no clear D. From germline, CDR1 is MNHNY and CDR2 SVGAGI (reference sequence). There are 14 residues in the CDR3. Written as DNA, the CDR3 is TGTGCAAGCGCATCAGACGGATCAAACACTGAAGCTTTCTTT. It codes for CASASDGSNTEAFF.

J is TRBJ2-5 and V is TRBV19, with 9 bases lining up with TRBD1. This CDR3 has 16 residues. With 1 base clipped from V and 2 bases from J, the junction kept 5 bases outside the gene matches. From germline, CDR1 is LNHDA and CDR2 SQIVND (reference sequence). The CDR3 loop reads CASSIVGTGTQETQYF. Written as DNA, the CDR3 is TGTGCCAGTAGTATAGTAGGGACAGGGACTCAAGAGACCCAGTACTTC.

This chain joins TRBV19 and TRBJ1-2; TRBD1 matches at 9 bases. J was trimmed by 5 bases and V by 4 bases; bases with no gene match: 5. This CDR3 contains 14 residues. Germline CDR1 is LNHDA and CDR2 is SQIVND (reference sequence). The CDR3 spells CASSNTGTGYGYTF. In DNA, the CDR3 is TGTGCCAGTAGTAACACCGGGACAGGGTATGGCTACACCTTC.

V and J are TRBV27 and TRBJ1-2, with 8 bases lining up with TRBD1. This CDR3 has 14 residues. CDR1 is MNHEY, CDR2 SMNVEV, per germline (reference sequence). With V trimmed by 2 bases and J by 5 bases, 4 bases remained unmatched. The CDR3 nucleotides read TGTGCCAGCAGTTTAGGACAGGGAGCATATGGCTACACCTTC. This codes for CASSLGQGAYGYTF.

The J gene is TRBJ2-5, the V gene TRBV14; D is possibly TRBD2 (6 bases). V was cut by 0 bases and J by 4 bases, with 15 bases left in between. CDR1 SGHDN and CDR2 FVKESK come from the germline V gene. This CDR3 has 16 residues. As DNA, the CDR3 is TGTGCCAGCAGCCAAGACCCCCGGCTGGGGGGAGAGACCCAGTACTTC. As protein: CASSQDPRLGGETQYF.

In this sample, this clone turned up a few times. The CDR3 region is CASSFREQPGANVLTF. The CDR3, as DNA: TGTGCCAGCAGCTTTCGAGAGCAGCCTGGGGCCAACGTCCTGACTTTC. The chain is built from TRBV7-9 and TRBJ2-6, with D unresolved. The ends were cut back, 3 bases at V and 2 bases at J, with 11 bases in the middle. This CDR3 region has 16 residues. Germline loops: CDR1 SEHNR, CDR2 FQNEAQ (reference sequence).

This CDR3 reads CASRQRRGNQPQHF. DNA for the CDR3: TGTGCCAGCAGACAACGAAGGGGGAATCAGCCCCAGCATTTT. The V call is TRBV2, the J call TRBJ1-5; D is possibly TRBD1 (6 bases). The CDR3 spans 14 residues. CDR1 is SNHLY and CDR2 is FYNNEI in the germline V gene. V lost 6 bases and J lost 4, with 13 bases in between.

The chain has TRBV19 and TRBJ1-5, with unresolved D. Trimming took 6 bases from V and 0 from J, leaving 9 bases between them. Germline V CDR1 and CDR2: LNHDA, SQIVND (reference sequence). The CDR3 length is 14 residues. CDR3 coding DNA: TGTGCCAGTAGGGAAATCTATAGCAATCAGCCCCAGCATTTT. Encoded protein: CASREIYSNQPQHF.

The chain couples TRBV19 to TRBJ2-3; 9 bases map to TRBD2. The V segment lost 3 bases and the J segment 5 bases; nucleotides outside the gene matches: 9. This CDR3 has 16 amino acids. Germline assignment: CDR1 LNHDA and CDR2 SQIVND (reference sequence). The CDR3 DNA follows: TGTGCCAGTAGTATGCGGGAGCGGGGGGTGGGAGATACGCAGTATTTT. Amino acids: CASSMRERGVGDTQYF.

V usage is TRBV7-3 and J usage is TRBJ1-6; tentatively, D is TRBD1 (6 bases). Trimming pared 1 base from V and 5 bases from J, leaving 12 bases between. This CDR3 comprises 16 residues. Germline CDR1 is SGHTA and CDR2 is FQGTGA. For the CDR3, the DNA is TGTGCCAGCAGCTTAAACGGGGGGGCAAATAATTCACCCCTCCACTTT. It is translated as CASSLNGGANNSPLHF.